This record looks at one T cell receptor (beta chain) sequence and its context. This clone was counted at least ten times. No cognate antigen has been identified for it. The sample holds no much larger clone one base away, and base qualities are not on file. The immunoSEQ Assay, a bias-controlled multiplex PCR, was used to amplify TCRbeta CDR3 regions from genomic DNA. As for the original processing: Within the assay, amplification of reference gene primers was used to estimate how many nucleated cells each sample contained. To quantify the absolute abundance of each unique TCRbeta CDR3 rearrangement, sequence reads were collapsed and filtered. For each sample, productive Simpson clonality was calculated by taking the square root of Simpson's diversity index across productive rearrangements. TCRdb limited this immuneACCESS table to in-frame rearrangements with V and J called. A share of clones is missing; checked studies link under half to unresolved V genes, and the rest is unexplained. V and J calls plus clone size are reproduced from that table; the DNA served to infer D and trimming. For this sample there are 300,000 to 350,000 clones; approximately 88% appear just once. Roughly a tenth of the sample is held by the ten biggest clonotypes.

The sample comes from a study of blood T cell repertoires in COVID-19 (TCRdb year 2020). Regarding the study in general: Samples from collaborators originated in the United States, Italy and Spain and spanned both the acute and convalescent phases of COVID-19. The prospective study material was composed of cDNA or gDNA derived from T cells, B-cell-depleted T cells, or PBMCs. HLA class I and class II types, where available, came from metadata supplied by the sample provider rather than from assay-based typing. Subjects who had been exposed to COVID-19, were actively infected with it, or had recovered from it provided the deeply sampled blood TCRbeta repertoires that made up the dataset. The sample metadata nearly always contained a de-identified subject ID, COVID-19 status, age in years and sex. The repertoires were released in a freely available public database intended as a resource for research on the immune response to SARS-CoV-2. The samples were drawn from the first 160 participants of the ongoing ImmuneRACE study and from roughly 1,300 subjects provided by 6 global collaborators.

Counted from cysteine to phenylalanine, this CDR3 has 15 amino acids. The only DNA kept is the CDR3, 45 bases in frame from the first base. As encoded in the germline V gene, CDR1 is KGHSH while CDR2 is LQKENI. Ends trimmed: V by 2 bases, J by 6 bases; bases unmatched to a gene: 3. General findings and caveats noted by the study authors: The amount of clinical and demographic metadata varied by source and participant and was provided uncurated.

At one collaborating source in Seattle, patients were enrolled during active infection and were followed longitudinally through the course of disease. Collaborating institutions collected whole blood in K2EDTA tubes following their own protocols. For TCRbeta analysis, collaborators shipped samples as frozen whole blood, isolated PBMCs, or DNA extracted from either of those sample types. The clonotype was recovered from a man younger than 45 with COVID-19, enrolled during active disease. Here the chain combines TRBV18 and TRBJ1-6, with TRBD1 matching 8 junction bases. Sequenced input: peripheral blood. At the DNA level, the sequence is TGTGCCAGCTCACCAGGACAGGGAATTAATTCACCCCTCCACTTT. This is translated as CASSPGQGINSPLHF.